Following are 14 T cell receptor beta chains from one sample sequenced in a study of OX40 agonist ivuxolimab in advanced cancers. Produced via immunoSEQ multiplex PCR; TCRdb's table is partial and in-frame only. The repertoire includes about 90,000 clones, 85% to 90% of them detected once, and around 7.4% sits in the top ten. Sequenced here: CD4+ or CD8+ T cells sorted from blood, sampled in a trial of the OX40 agonist ivuxolimab. All receptors derive from an adult with an advanced solid tumor such as melanoma, head and neck, liver or kidney cancer.

V usage is TRBV7-9 and J usage is TRBJ1-4; D remains ambiguous. The ends were cut back, 1 base at V and 2 bases at J, with 11 bases in the middle. The CDR3 loop spans 16 amino acids. CDR1 and CDR2 (germline): SEHNR, FQNEAQ (reference sequence). CDR3 sequence: CASSLGKGPTNEKLFF. For the CDR3, the DNA is TGTGCCAGCAGCTTAGGAAAGGGCCCGACTAATGAAAAACTGTTTTTT.

The chain employs TRBV18 and TRBJ1-4; 7 bases fit TRBD1. Per the germline V gene, CDR1 is KGHSH and CDR2 is LQKENI. CDR3 size: 15 residues. Losses at the gene ends were 3 bases for V and 4 bases for J; bases not matched to a gene: 5. The CDR3 loop reads CASSPAQGINEKLFF. DNA for the CDR3: TGTGCCAGCTCACCCGCACAGGGGATTAATGAAAAACTGTTTTTT.

This rearrangement joins TRBV27 to TRBJ2-7, with 7 bases matching TRBD2. This CDR3 is 15 amino acids long. The V gene's germline CDR1 is MNHEY and CDR2 SMNVEV (reference sequence). V shed 2 bases and J 2 bases; nucleotides not matched to a gene: 6. The CDR3 loop is CASSLTLANTYEQYF. CDR3 nucleotides: TGTGCCAGCAGTTTAACACTAGCGAACACCTACGAGCAGTACTTC.

This rearrangement joins TRBV18 to TRBJ1-4; no clear D gene. Per the germline V gene, CDR1 is KGHSH and CDR2 is LQKENI. The V end lost 6 bases, the J end lost 3 bases, and 11 bases lay between the germline ends. The length of the CDR3 is 14 residues. This CDR3 reads CASSRAEANEKLFF. The CDR3, as DNA: TGTGCCAGCTCGCGCGCCGAGGCTAATGAAAAACTGTTTTTT.

This clone was counted a few times. The V call is TRBV20-1, the J call TRBJ2-7; TRBD2 is a possible D gene (5 bases). The V gene lost 6 bases and the J gene lost 3 bases, with 9 bases spanning the gap. The CDR3 extends over 11 amino acids. The germline V gene has CDR1 DFQATT and CDR2 SNEGSKA (reference sequence). The CDR3 sequence: CSARTLYEQYF. The CDR3 DNA reads TGCAGTGCACGGACTCTCTACGAGCAGTACTTC.

A few counts support this clone. The chain is built from TRBV5-6 and TRBJ1-1, with 7 bases aligning to TRBD1. Per the germline V gene, CDR1 is SGHDT and CDR2 is YYEEEE. The J segment lost 5 bases and the V segment lost 4 bases, leaving 5 bases of the junction unmatched. This CDR3 is 13 amino acids long. The CDR3 nucleotides are TGTGCCAGCAGCGCGTGGGACAGAACTGAAGCTTTCTTT. Translated: CASSAWDRTEAFF.

The chain is built from TRBV7-2 and TRBJ2-7; D uncertain. Germline V gives CDR1 SGHTA, CDR2 FQGNSA. The length of the CDR3 is 14 residues. The V end was cut by 5 bases, the J end by 2 bases, with 13 bases between. For the CDR3, the DNA is TGTGCCAGCAGCACATATGTCCAGCCCTACGAGCAGTACTTC. It encodes CASSTYVQPYEQYF.

J is TRBJ2-7 and V is TRBV18, with D perhaps matching TRBD2 (5 bases). Trimming left V 5 bases short and J 0 bases short, with 14 bases between. The CDR3 is 15 residues long. Germline V gene sequence: CDR1 KGHSH, CDR2 LQKENI. The CDR3 loop is CASSEVEGSSYEQYF. As DNA, the CDR3 is TGTGCCAGCTCAGAGGTAGAGGGAAGCTCCTACGAGCAGTACTTC.

This chain links TRBV27 with TRBJ2-3; TRBD2 agrees at 8 bases. The V gene's germline CDR1 is MNHEY and CDR2 SMNVEV (reference sequence). CDR3 length: 15 amino acids. V was pared by 8 bases and J by 2 bases, with 9 bases of the junction left unmatched. CDR3 nucleotides: TGTGCCAGCGGCCCTAGCGGGCTACTCACAGATACGCAGTATTTT. This encodes CASGPSGLLTDTQYF.

The rearrangement joins TRBV7-2 to TRBJ1-5; D is undetermined. The CDR3 consists of 13 residues. Germline V gene lookup returns CDR1 SGHTA and CDR2 FQGNSA. The V and J ends lost 1 base and 6 bases respectively, with 7 bases between them. This CDR3 reads CASSLVGSQPQHF. The CDR3, as DNA: TGTGCCAGCAGCTTAGTAGGGAGTCAGCCCCAGCATTTT.

The genes are TRBV10-3 and TRBJ2-5, with 9 bases aligning to TRBD2. The end of the DNA fits TRBJ2-7 better, so the J call may be wrong. The CDR3 loop spans 14 amino acids. CDR1 ENHRY and CDR2 SYGVKD come from the germline V gene. The CDR3, as DNA: TGTGCCATCAGTGAGTCTAGCGGGAGTTACGAGCAGTACTTC. It codes for CAISESSGSYEQYF.

V is TRBV13 and J is TRBJ1-3, with TRBD1 matching 8 bases. The CDR3 is 15 residues long. Germline V gene sequence: CDR1 PRHDT, CDR2 FYEKMQ (reference sequence). V dropped 5 bases and J dropped 7; count of bases not matched to a gene: 10. CDR3 amino acids: CASSLTGGRGNTIYF. The CDR3 region has the DNA TGTGCCAGCAGCCTAACAGGGGGTAGAGGTAACACCATATATTTT.

J is TRBJ1-1 and V is TRBV4-1; TRBD1 matches 9 bases. V shed 2 bases, J shed 8 bases, and the junction held 9 bases outside the gene matches. This CDR3 comprises 15 residues. Per germline, CDR1 MGHRA and CDR2 YSYEKL. The CDR3 bases are TGCGCCAGCAGCCAATCGGACAGGGGCCTCCTAGAAGCTTTCTTT. This codes for CASSQSDRGLLEAFF.

This rearrangement joins TRBV4-1 to TRBJ1-6; D is undetermined. CDR1 and CDR2 (germline): MGHRA, YSYEKL. V was cut by 1 base and J by 7 bases, with 5 bases left in between. This CDR3 spans 13 amino acids. The CDR3 nucleotides read TGCGCCAGCAGCCAAGTGAGGAATTCACCCCTCCACTTT. Residues: CASSQVRNSPLHF.